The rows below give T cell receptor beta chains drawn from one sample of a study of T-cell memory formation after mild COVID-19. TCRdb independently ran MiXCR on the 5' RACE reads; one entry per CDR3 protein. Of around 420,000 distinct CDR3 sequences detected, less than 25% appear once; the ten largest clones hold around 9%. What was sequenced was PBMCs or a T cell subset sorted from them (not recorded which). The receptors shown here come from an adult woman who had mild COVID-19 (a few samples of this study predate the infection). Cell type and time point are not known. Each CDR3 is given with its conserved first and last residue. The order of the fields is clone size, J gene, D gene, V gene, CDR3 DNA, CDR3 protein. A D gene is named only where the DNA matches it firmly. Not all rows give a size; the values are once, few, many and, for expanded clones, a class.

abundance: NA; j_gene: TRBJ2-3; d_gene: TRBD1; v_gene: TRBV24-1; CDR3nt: TGTGCCACCAGCAGACAGGGCTTGGATACGCAGTATTTT; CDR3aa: CATSRQGLDTQYF
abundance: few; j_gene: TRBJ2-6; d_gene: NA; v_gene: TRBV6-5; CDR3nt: TGTGCCAGCAGTTACTCGATGTCCAACGTCCTGACTTTC; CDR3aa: CASSYSMSNVLTF
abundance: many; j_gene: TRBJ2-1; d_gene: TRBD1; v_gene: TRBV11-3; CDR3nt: TGTGCCAGCAGCCCCCGGACAGGCTTAGATGAGCAGTTCTTC; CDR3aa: CASSPRTGLDEQFF
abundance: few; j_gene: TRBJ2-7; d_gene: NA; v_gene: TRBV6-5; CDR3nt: TGTGCCAGCAGCATCCAGGTACCCCCCTACGAGCAGTACTTC; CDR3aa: CASSIQVPPYEQYF
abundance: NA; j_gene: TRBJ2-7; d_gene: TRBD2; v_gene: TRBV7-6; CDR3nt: TGTGCCAGCAGCTCGGGACTAGCCCACGAGCAGTACTTC; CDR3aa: CASSSGLAHEQYF
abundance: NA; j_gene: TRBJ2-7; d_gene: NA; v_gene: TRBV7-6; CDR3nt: TGTGCCAGCAGCTCCAGGACTAACCGCTACGAGCAGTACTTC; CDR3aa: CASSSRTNRYEQYF
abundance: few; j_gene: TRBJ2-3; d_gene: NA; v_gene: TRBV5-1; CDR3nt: TGCGCCAGCAGCACTCAGGGGGGGCCGGGAGATACGCAGTATTTT; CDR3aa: CASSTQGGPGDTQYF
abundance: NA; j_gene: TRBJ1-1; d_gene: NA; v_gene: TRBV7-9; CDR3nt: TGTGCCAGCATCATAGCGGGAGGAGGGAGTGAAGCTTTCTTT; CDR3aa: CASIIAGGGSEAFF
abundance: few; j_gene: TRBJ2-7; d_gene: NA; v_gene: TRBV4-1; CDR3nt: TGCGCCAGCAGCCATCTCCCCTTTTTCTCCTACGAGCAGTACTTC; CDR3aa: CASSHLPFFSYEQYF
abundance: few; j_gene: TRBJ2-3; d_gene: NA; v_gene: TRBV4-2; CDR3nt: TGTGCCAGCAGCCAAGTCTCAGGCAGCCCCACAGATACGCAGTATTTT; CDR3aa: CASSQVSGSPTDTQYF
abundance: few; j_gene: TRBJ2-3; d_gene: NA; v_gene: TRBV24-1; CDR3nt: TGTGCCACCAGTGATACCCGGGTAGGAGATACGCAGTATTTT; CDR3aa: CATSDTRVGDTQYF
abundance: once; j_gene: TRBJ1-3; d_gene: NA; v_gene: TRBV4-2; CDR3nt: TGTGCCAGCAGCCAAGTTTGGGGGGCAGAGGCTGGAAACACCATATATTTT; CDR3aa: CASSQVWGAEAGNTIYF
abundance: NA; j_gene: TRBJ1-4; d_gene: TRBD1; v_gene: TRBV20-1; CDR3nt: TGCAGTGTGCCGGGACAGGGACAGGAAAAACTGTTTTTT; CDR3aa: CSVPGQGQEKLFF
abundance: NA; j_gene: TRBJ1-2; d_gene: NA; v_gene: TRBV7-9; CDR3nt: TGTGCCAGCAGCTTAGCGTCGCGGGATGGCTACACCTTC; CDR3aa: CASSLASRDGYTF
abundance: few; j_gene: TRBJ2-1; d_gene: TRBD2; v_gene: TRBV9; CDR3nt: TGTGCCAGCAGCGTAGGTCTTGCTAGCGGAGGTTACAATGAGCAGTTCTTC; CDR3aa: CASSVGLASGGYNEQFF
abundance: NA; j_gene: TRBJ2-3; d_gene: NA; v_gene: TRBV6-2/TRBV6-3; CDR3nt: TGTGCCAGCAGTTCAGGGCGAAATACGCAGTATTTT; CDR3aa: CASSSGRNTQYF
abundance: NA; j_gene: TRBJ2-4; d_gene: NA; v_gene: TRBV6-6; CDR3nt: TGTGCCAGCAGTTTGGATTCAGGGATAGCCAAAAACATTCAGTACTTC; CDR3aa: CASSLDSGIAKNIQYF
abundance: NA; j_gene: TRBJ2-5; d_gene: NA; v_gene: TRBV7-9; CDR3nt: TGTGCCAGCAGCTTCGGCGGGGAGGAAAAAGAGACCCAGTACTTC; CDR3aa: CASSFGGEEKETQYF
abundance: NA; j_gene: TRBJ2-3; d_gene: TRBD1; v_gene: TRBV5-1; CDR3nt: TGCGCCAGCAGCCAGCAGGACAGGGGTCCGGCAGATACGCAGTATTTT; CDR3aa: CASSQQDRGPADTQYF
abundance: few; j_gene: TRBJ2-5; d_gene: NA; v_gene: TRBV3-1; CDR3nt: TGTGCCAGCAGCCAAGTGGGAAGATTTCTCAAAGAGACCCAGTACTTC; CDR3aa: CASSQVGRFLKETQYF
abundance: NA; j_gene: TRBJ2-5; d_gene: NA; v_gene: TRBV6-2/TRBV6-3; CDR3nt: TGTGCCAGCACCTCATCTGGACCGGAGACCCAGTACTTC; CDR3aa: CASTSSGPETQYF
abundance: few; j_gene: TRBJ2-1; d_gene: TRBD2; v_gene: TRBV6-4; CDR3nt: TGTGCCACCTCCGGGACTAGCGATACGAATGAGCAGTTCTTC; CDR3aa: CATSGTSDTNEQFF
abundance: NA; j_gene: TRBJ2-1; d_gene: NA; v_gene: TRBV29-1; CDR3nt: TGCAGCGTTGGGGACACCGGTCTTGAGCAGTTATTC; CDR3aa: CSVGDTGLEQLF
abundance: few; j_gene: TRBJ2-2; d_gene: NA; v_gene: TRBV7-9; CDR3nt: TGTGCCAGCACCTATCAGGCGGTCGGGGAGCTGTTTTTT; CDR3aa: CASTYQAVGELFF
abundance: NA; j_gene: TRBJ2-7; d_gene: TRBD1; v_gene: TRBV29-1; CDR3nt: TGCAGCGTTTGGACAGGGGCCTACGAGCAGTACTTC; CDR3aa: CSVWTGAYEQYF
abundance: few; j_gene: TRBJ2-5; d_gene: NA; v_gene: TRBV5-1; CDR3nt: TGCGCCAGCAGCTTAGGGACCCTGTACCAAGAGACCCAGTACTTC; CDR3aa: CASSLGTLYQETQYF
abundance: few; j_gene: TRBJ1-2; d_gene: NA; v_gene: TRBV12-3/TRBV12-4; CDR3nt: TGTGCCAGCAGTTTCCCAGGGAGGACAGACGATGGCTACACCTTC; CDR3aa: CASSFPGRTDDGYTF
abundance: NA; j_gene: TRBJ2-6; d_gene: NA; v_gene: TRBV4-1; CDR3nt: TGCGCCAGCAGCCAAGATGGGGCTGGGGCCAACGTCCTGACTTTC; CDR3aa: CASSQDGAGANVLTF
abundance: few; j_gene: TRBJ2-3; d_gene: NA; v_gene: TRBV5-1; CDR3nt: TGCGCCAGCAGCTTGGACAGGCACACAGATACGCAGTATTTT; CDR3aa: CASSLDRHTDTQYF
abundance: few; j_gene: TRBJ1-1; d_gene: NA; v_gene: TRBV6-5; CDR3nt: TGTGCCAGCAGTCGTCGGCCGCACACTGAAGCTTTCTTT; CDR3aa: CASSRRPHTEAFF
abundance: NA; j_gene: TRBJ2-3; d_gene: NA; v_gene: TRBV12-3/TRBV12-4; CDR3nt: TGTGCCAGCAGCGAGAAGCCAGATACGCAGTATTTT; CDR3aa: CASSEKPDTQYF
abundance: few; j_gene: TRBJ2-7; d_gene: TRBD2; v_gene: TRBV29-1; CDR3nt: TGCAGCGTGGGGACTAGCGGGAGAACGCCTTACGAGCAGTACTTC; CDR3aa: CSVGTSGRTPYEQYF
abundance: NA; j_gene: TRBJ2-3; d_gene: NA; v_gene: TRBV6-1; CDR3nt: TGTGCCAGCAGTGAATACAGGACCTCCAGCACAGATACGCAGTATTTT; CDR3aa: CASSEYRTSSTDTQYF
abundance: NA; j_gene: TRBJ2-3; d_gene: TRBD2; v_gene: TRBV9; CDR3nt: TGTGCCAGCAGCACCGGACTAGCGGGAGCAACGGATACGCAGTATTTT; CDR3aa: CASSTGLAGATDTQYF
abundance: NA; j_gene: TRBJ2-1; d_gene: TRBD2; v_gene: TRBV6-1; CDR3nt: TGTGCCAGCAGTGAAGAGGGGACTAGCGGGATTAGCTCCTACAATGAGCAGTTCTTC; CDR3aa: CASSEEGTSGISSYNEQFF
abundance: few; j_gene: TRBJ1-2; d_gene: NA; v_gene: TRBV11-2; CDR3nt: TGTGCCAGCAGCTTAGCCCACCGTAGCTATGGCTACACCTTC; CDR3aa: CASSLAHRSYGYTF
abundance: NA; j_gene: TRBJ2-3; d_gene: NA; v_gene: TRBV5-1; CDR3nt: TGCGCCAGCTCGCGGGGACCGGGGGATACGCAGTATTTT; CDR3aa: CASSRGPGDTQYF
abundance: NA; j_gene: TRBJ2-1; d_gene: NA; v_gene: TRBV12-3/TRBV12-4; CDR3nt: TGTGCCAGCAGTGTCGGAATCGGGCAGTTCTTC; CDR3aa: CASSVGIGQFF
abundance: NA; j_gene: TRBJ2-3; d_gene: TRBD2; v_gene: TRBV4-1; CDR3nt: TGCGCCAGCAGCTATCTAGCGGGGGGCCCCCTTGAAAATACGCAGTATTTT; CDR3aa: CASSYLAGGPLENTQYF
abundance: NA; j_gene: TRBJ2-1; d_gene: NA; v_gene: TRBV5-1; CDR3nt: TGCGCCAGCAGCACCAAGGCAGGGGCCGAGCAGTTCTTC; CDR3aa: CASSTKAGAEQFF
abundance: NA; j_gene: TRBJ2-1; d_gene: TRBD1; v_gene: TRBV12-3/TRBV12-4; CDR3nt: TGTGCCAGCAGCTCCCCGGGACAGGGGCTTCGCCATGAGCAGTTCTTC; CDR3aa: CASSSPGQGLRHEQFF
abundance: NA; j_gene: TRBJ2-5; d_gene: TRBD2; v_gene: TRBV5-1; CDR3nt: TGCGCCAGCAGCTTGGACGGGAGGGGACAAGAGACCCAGTACTTC; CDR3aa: CASSLDGRGQETQYF
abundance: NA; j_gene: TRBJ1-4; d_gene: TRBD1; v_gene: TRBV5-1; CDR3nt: TGCGCCAGCAGCTTTAGGGGACAGGGAAATGAAAAACTGTTTTTT; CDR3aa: CASSFRGQGNEKLFF
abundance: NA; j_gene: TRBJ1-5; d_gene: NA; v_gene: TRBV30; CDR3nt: TGTGCCTGGAGTGTCCTGCGGACGGAGCCCCAGCATTTT; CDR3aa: CAWSVLRTEPQHF
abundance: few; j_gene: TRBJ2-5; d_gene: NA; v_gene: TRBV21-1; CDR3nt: TGTGCCAGCAGCATGAGGCGAGGGGCCCAAGAGACCCAGTACTTC; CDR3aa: CASSMRRGAQETQYF